This T cell receptor (beta chain) was captured in a study of shared clonotypes between healthy human individuals (TCRdb year 2020). About the study as a whole: A couple of women and three men aged 18 to 49 years were included in the cohort. For each donor, three plates each were used for CD4 naive and CD4 memory, two plates were used for CD8 naive, and one plate was used for CD8 memory. To estimate repertoire size and how much clonotype sharing occurs between individuals, the study deeply sequenced the blood TCR repertoires of five healthy adults. To increase sequencing depth and limit assay-specific biases, TCR repertoire library preparation and sequencing were carried out by different laboratories using diverse techniques. Each donor's leukapheresis produced roughly between roughly 0.94 and 9.5 billion PBMCs.

In regard to this clone: There is no known antigen for this receptor. The record has no base qualities; no much larger clone is one base away.

Beyond this particular receptor, the publication reports: Sampling was limited to blood, and TCR repertoires in tissue likely differ from TCR repertoires in blood. Compared with non-shared clonotypes, clonotypes shared by all four sorted-subset donors had higher generation probabilities. When a few donors were compared, the shared fraction of clonotypes was around 5% for naive CD4, around 3.6% for naive CD8, 2.3% for memory CD4, and 0.35% to 0.5% for memory CD8. The small number of donors limited the genetic and exposure-history diversity represented. Larger estimated clonotype richness was generally found for naive subsets than for memory subsets. Even with the large sequencing depth, rarefaction of the sorted-subset datasets indicated that sequencing was incomplete. Pairwise subsampling indicated that sequencing depth was expected to affect the degree of clonotype sharing among donors.

CD8 naive samples consisted of CD45RO-negative cells that were positively selected for CCR7, yielding a CD45RA+CCR7+ population without TemRA cells. The donors were healthy, HIV-negative adults with no recently reported acute infections or vaccinations. Every donor was a Caucasian adult living in Nashville, Tennessee, USA. Blood was obtained by leukapheresis, after which PBMCs were separated by Ficoll-Histopaque density gradient centrifugation and cryopreserved in liquid nitrogen vapor phase. Purity and quantity of every magnetically sorted T cell population were checked by analytical flow cytometry. From each sorted fraction, genomic DNA was isolated and quantified by UV absorbance on a Nanodrop 2000c. Using the deep immunoSEQ assay, multiplex PCR amplified TCR CDR3 regions from genomic DNA. Extracted genomic DNA from each cell subset was distributed evenly across all wells of several immunoSEQ 96-well plates, and each plate was treated as a replicate. Each replicate PCR for sorted subsets received about 220 ng genomic DNA, equal to 30,000 or so T cell genomes. The purified libraries were quantified using a Qubit 3.0 fluorometer, sized with a Bioanalyzer 2100, and then quantified again using the KAPA Library Quantification kit. Every immunoSEQ 96-well plate was sequenced on a separate single-read 150-cycle Illumina NextSeq 550 flow cell. Concerning the study's data processing: The immunoSEQ output contained only junctional sequences without quality scores, so filtering could not match that applied to full-length reads. Sequences were annotated with PyIR, a Python wrapper for IgBLAST v1.9, and V/J genes and CDR3 were assigned using IMGT germline references. Reads were removed for weak V/J assignments (E-value above 1e-6), missing CDR3, stop codons, out-of-frame junctions, or ambiguous translated residues. V3J clonotypes were defined as sequences sharing an identical inferred V gene, J gene, and CDR3 amino acid sequence. The percentage overlap between two repertoires was calculated by dividing the number of shared unique clonotypes by the size of the smaller repertoire. Richness of each repertoire was evaluated using RTK rarefaction, the Chao1 estimator, and Recon v2.1 estimates of unobserved clonotypes. Generation probabilities for all TCRbeta clonotypes obtained by the gDNA method from a handful of donors were computed using OLGA. TCRdb carries this immuneACCESS record with in-frame sequences only. Its versions omit some clonotypes, under half of them owing to an unresolved V gene in the studies checked, with the rest unexplained. The V and J calls and the clone size are those of that table, but D and trimming were determined from the DNA. The sample has around 2.1 million clones on record, roughly 91% of them singletons. The ten most abundant clones make up about 1.8% of the sample.

The receptor was isolated from a man younger than 35 in good health. Some clones in this sample may be carry-over from other donors' samples. Source material: naive CD8+ T cells from PBMCs. The cell subset or site label, as the study defines it: CD45RA+CCR7+.

The CDR3 reads as follows: CASSLGFPGKAFF. The sequence in DNA is TGTGCCAGCAGCTTAGGGTTTCCGGGAAAAGCTTTCTTT. This receptor chain uses TRBV7-2 and TRBJ1-1, with no confident D gene call. V loses 1 base, J loses 9 bases, and the germline ends lie 12 bases apart. Taken from cysteine to phenylalanine, the CDR3 has 13 residues. Only CDR3 DNA remains: 39 bases, in frame from the first base. CDR1 and CDR2, per the germline V gene, are SGHTA and FQGNSA.